This T cell receptor (beta chain) was identified in a study of cytomegalovirus exposure and HLA in healthy donors. Method: immunoSEQ multiplex PCR; TCRdb's copy keeps in-frame clones and lacks some. This table holds about 98,000 clones, 70% to 90% found once. To note about this clone: The antigen is unknown.

Trimming shortened V by 3 bases and J by 2 bases, and 8 bases separated the two germline ends. The germline CDR1 and CDR2 sequences are SGHNT and YYREEE (reference sequence). The CDR3 has 13 residues. A roughly 120-subject validation cohort, separate from the approximately 670-subject first cohort, supplied the donors. General study points: Cytomegalovirus association was listed for approximately 150 TCR beta chains. In vitro assays verified that three CMV-associated chains recognized CMV antigens specifically. In a later analysis, first-cohort TCR clusters were found to tend to co-occur in the 95 to 150 validation repertoires.

The chain employs TRBV5-4 and TRBJ2-5; weak D call: TRBD1 (6 bases). The receptor's source is a woman aged 25 to 39 in good health and CMV-seronegative. The sequencing sample was made of PBMCs. CDR3 in DNA: TGTGCCAGCAGCTGGACAGTACAAGAGACCCAGTACTTC. Translated: CASSWTVQETQYF.